The sample holds a few counts of the clone carrying this T cell receptor beta chain. At the DNA level, this CDR3 is encoded by other sequences in the same sample as well. Authors' processing steps: Estimated nucleated cell counts came from reference gene primer amplification. The protocol was immunoSEQ multiplex PCR, while the TCRdb copy is restricted to in-frame clones and leaves out a portion. V, J and clone size are those of that table, while D and trimming were read from the DNA. The table includes more than 100,000 clones, about 90% detected once. The sample belongs to a study of blood T cell repertoires in COVID-19. Study-level background: COVID-19 samples, acute and convalescent, were from the United States, Italy and Spain.

There are 14 residues in the CDR3. Trimming removed 0 bases at V and 0 bases at J, with 6 bases between. Germline CDR1 MNHEY, CDR2 SVGAGI. The specimen sequenced was peripheral blood. This sequence joins TRBV6-5 and TRBJ2-7; D unresolved. This TCR was sampled from a human donor in a cohort sampled during active COVID-19. CDR3 nucleotide sequence: TGTGCCAGCAGTTACTCGGCTGGCTCCTACGAGCAGTACTTC. Its protein product is CASSYSAGSYEQYF.